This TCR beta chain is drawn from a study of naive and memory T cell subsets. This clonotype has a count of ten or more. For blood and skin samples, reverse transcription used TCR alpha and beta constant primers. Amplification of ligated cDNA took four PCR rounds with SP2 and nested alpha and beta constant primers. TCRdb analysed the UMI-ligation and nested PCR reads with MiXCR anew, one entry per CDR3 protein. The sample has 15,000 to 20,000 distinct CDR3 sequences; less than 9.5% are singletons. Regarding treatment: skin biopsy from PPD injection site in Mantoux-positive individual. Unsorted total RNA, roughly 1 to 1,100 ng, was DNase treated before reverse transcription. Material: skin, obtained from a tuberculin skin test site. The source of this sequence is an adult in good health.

The CDR3 is CSAITGENSPLHF. The CDR3 DNA sequence: TGCAGTGCTATCACAGGGGAGAATTCACCCCTCCACTTT. V is TRBV20-1 and J is TRBJ1-6; 7 nucleotides line up with TRBD1. The CDR3 has 13 residues. Germline V gene lookup returns CDR1 DFQATT and CDR2 SNEGSKA (reference sequence). After removal of 4 bases from V and 7 bases from J, the junction contained 4 bases not matched to a gene.